Below are 18 T cell receptor beta chains sequenced from a single sample in a study of cytomegalovirus exposure and HLA in healthy donors. The PCR ran on 60 Vbeta and 13 Jbeta primers. The protocol was immunoSEQ multiplex PCR, while the TCRdb copy is restricted to in-frame clones and leaves out a portion. The data contain approximately 150,000 clones, approximately 80% of them singletons. Sample: PBMCs. The receptor set was obtained from a male donor in good health and CMV-seronegative.

The V and J genes are TRBV15 and TRBJ1-5; 9 positions match TRBD1. In germline, CDR1 is LNHNV, CDR2 YYDKDF (reference sequence). The CDR3 covers 12 residues. V was pared by 8 bases and J by 4 bases, with 0 bases of the junction left unmatched. CDR3 coding DNA: TGTGCCACCGGGACAGGGAATCAGCCCCAGCATTTT. This gives the protein CATGTGNQPQHF.

V usage is TRBV11-2 and J usage is TRBJ2-7, with D possibly TRBD1 on 6 matching bases. This CDR3 comprises 13 residues. Germline CDR1 is SGHAT and CDR2 is FQNNGV. V was cut by 10 bases and J by 0 bases, with 13 bases left in between. The CDR3 DNA sequence: TGTGCCACTCAGGACAGTAACTCCTACGAGCAGTACTTC. This encodes CATQDSNSYEQYF.

The chain has TRBV5-4 and TRBJ2-7; the D is unclear. Looked up from germline, CDR1 is SGHNT and CDR2 is YYREEE (reference sequence). V was cut by 0 bases and J by 0 bases, with 4 bases left in between. CDR3 length: 13 amino acids. The CDR3 here is CASSLVASYEQYF. The CDR3 DNA is TGTGCCAGCAGCTTGGTGGCCTCCTACGAGCAGTACTTC.

The CDR3, as DNA: TGTGCCAGCAGCACCCGACAGGGGGCTGCGACTGAAGCTTTCTTT. The encoded protein is CASSTRQGAATEAFF. The rearrangement links TRBV7-8 to TRBJ1-1, with 10 bases aligning to TRBD1. V lost 5 bases to trimming and J lost 5 bases; unmatched junction nucleotides: 8. Per the germline V gene, CDR1 is SGHVS and CDR2 is FQNEAQ. The CDR3 has 15 amino acids.

As for this clone: One junction end disagrees with the germline gene, perhaps due to a read error. The rearrangement joins TRBV7-9 to TRBJ2-7; 14 nucleotides line up with TRBD2. Germline CDR1 SEHNR, CDR2 FQNEAQ (reference sequence). The CDR3 extends over 16 amino acids. The CDR3 DNA reads TGTTCCAGCAGCTCCCGACTAGCGGGAGGGTCCCACGAGCAGTACTTC. Amino acid sequence: CSSSSRLAGGSHEQYF.

This clone was observed a single time. This sample also contains other DNA sequences that code for the same CDR3. This chain links TRBV7-9 with TRBJ2-6, with D possibly matching TRBD1 (5 bases). V gave up 0 bases and J gave up 1 base, with 7 bases separating them. Germline assignment: CDR1 SEHNR and CDR2 FQNEAQ (reference sequence). This CDR3 comprises 16 residues. Written as DNA, the CDR3 is TGTGCCAGCAGCTTAGCTCAGGGATCTGGGGCCAACGTCCTGACTTTC. Protein: CASSLAQGSGANVLTF.

The rearrangement uses TRBV28 and TRBJ1-2; TRBD1 is a possible D gene (5 bases). The CDR3 has 14 amino acids. Germline values: CDR1 MDHEN, CDR2 SYDVKM. Trimming left V 4 bases short and J 5 bases short, with 14 bases between. The CDR3 DNA reads as TGTGCCAGCAGTTCCTCGGGGGTCCGGTATGGCTACACCTTC. Encoded protein: CASSSSGVRYGYTF.

This clone was counted once. V is TRBV6-5 and J is TRBJ2-7; D gene uncertain. This CDR3 is 11 amino acids long. Trimming left V 6 bases short and J 0 bases short, with 3 bases between. CDR1 and CDR2 from the germline V gene are MNHEY and SVGAGI. The CDR3 loop reads CASRASYEQYF. CDR3 nucleotides: TGTGCCAGCAGGGCCTCCTACGAGCAGTACTTC.

This sequence joins TRBV5-1 and TRBJ2-3; 12 positions match TRBD2. The CDR3 contains 15 residues. Losses at the gene ends were 1 base for V and 3 bases for J; bases not matched to a gene: 0. Germline CDR1 and CDR2: SGHRS and YFSETQ. The CDR3 loop reads CASSLTSGRTDTQYF. CDR3 bases: TGCGCCAGCAGCTTGACTAGCGGGAGGACAGATACGCAGTATTTT.

The rearrangement joins TRBV18 to TRBJ2-1; D gene ambiguous. The CDR3 spans 15 residues. Germline V gene data show CDR1 as KGHSH and CDR2 as LQKENI. Trimming stripped 0 bases from V and 3 bases from J, with 9 bases between. CDR3 loop: CASSPPNTLYNEQFF. CDR3 DNA sequence: TGTGCCAGCTCACCACCGAACACCCTCTACAATGAGCAGTTCTTC.

There are a few counts of this clone. The gene calls are TRBV7-8 and TRBJ1-1; D gene unclear. V shed 5 bases and J shed 6 bases, with 10 bases lying between them. There are 12 residues in the CDR3. From germline, CDR1 is SGHVS and CDR2 FQNEAQ. CDR3 amino acids: CASSLYMAEAFF. As DNA, the CDR3 is TGTGCCAGCAGCCTATATATGGCTGAAGCTTTCTTT. Full variable domain (missing parts from reference TRBV7-8 and TRBJ1-1): GAGVSQSPRYKVAKRGQDVALRCDPISGHVSLFWYQQALGQGPEFLTYFQNEAQLDKSGLPSDRFFAERPEGSVSTLKIQRTQQEDSAVYLCASSLYMAEAFFGQGTRLTVV.

The chain combines TRBV4-3 with TRBJ1-3, with 8 bases lining up with TRBD1. This CDR3 has 17 amino acids. Trimming cost V 4 bases and J 0 bases; bases outside gene matches: 8. Germline V lookup: CDR1 LGHNA, CDR2 YSLEER. Here the CDR3 reads CASSLYPGQVSGNTIYF. For the CDR3, the DNA is TGCGCCAGCAGCCTGTACCCGGGACAGGTCTCTGGAAACACCATATATTTT.

This clone showed up just a few times. V gene TRBV5-1 combines with J gene TRBJ2-5, with D maybe TRBD2 (5 bases). V dropped 0 bases and J dropped 5 bases, with 11 bases sitting between them. This CDR3 has 14 residues. The V gene's germline CDR1 is SGHRS and CDR2 YFSETQ. In DNA form, the CDR3 reads TGCGCCAGCAGCTTGGATTCCGGGGAGGAGACCCAGTACTTC. It is translated as CASSLDSGEETQYF. Using reference TRBV5-1 and TRBJ2-5 for the parts outside the CDR3, the full variable domain is KAGVTQTPRYLIKTRGQQVTLSCSPISGHRSVSWYQQTPGQGLQFLFEYFSETQRNKGNFPGRFSGRQFSNSRSEMNVSTLELGDSALYLCASSLDSGEETQYFGPGTRLLVL.

Concerning this clone: The sample contains more than one DNA sequence encoding this CDR3. V usage is TRBV29-1 and J usage is TRBJ2-7; 7 bases are a match to TRBD2. V was clipped by 7 bases and J by 2 bases; unmatched bases: 8. This CDR3 region has 13 residues. Germline CDR1 is SQVTM and CDR2 is ANQGSEA. The CDR3 nucleotides read TGCAGCGCTAGGACCAGCGGGACCTACGAGCAGTACTTC. The encoded protein is CSARTSGTYEQYF.

This rearrangement joins TRBV7-9 to TRBJ2-2, with D possibly being TRBD2 (5 bases). This CDR3 is 12 amino acids long. Trimming cost V 5 bases and J 8 bases, with 9 bases left between them. Germline CDR1 SEHNR, CDR2 FQNEAQ (reference sequence). CDR3 in amino acids: CASSPGEGELFF. In DNA form, the CDR3 reads TGTGCCAGCAGCCCCGGGGAAGGGGAGCTGTTTTTT.

The V call is TRBV5-1, the J call TRBJ2-7; TRBD2 agrees at 7 bases. The CDR3 loop spans 14 amino acids. Germline CDR1 SGHRS, CDR2 YFSETQ. Unmatched junction bases numbered 3, after V lost 3 bases and J lost 0 bases. CDR3 sequence reads: CASSWGGTSYEQYF. The CDR3, as DNA: TGCGCCAGCAGCTGGGGAGGGACCTCCTACGAGCAGTACTTC.

This clone has a handful of counts. This chain uses TRBV6-5 with TRBJ2-7, with D perhaps TRBD2 (6 bases). In germline, CDR1 is MNHEY, CDR2 SVGAGI. The CDR3 has 14 residues. Trimming took off 2 bases at V and 2 bases at J, with 10 bases between the two ends. The CDR3 loop reads CASSYRGTTYEQYF. The CDR3 nucleotides read TGTGCCAGCAGTTACCGCGGGACCACCTACGAGCAGTACTTC.

A few counts support this clone. The V gene is TRBV18, the J gene TRBJ2-5; 12 nucleotides match TRBD2. Germline trimming cut 6 bases from V and 1 base from J; bases unmatched to any gene: 3. The CDR3 is made up of 15 amino acids. CDR1 and CDR2 from the germline V gene are KGHSH and LQKENI. CDR3: CASSRTSGTQETQYF. The DNA of the CDR3 is TGTGCCAGCTCCCGGACTAGCGGGACCCAAGAGACCCAGTACTTC.